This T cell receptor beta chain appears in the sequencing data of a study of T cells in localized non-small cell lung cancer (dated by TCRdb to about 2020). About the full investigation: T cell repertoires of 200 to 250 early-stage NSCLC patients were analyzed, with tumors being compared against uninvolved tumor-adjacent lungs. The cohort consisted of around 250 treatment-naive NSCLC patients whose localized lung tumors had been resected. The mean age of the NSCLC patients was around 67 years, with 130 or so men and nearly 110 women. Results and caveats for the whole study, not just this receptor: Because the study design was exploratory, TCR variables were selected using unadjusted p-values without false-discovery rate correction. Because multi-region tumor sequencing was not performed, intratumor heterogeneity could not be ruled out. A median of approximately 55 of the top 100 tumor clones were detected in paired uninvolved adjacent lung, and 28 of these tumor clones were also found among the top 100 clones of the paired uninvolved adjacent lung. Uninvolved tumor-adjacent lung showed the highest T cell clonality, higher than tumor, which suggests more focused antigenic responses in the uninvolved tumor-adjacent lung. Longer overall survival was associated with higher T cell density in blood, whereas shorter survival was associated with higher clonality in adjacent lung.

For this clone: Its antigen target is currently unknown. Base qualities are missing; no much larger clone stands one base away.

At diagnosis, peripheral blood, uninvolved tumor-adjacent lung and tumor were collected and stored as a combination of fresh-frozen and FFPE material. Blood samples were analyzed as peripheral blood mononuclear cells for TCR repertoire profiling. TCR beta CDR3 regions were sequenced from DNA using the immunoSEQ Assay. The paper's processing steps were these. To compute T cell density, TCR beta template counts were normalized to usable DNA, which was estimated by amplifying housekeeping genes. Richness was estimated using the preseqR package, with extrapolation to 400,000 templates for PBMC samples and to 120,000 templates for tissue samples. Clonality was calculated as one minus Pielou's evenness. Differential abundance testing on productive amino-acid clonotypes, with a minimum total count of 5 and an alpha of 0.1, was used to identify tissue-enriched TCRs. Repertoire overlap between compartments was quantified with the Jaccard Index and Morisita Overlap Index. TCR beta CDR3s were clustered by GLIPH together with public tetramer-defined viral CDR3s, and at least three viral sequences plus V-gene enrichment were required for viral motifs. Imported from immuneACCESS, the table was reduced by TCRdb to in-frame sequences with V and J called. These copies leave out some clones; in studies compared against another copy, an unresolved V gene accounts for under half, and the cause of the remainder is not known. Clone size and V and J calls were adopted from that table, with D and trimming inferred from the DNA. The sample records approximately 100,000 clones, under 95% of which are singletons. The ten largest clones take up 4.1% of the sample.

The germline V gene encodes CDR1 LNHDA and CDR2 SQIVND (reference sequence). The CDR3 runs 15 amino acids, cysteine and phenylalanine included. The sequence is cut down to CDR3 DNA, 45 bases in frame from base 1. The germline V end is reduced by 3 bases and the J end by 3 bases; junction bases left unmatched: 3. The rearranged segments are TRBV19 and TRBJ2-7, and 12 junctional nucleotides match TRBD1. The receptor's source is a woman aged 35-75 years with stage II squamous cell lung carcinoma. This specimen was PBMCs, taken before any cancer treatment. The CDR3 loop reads CASSIGTGGFYEQYF. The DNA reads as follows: TGTGCCAGTAGTATCGGGACAGGGGGCTTCTACGAGCAGTACTTC.